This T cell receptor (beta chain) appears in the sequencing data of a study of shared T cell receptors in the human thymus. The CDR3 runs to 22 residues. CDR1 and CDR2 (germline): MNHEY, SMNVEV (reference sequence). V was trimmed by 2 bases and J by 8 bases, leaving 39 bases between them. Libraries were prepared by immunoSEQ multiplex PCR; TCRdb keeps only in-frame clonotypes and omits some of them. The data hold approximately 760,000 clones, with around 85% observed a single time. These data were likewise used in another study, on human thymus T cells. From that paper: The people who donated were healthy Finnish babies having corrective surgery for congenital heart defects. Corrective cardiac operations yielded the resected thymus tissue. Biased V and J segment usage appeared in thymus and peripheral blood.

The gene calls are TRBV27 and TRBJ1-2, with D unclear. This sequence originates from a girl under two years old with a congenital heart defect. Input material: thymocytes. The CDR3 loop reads CASSLKGLHILKASPDYFGYTF. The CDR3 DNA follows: TGTGCCAGCAGTTTAAAAGGGCTCCATATTCTCAAAGCGTCACCCGACTATTTCGGCTACACCTTC.